This TCR beta chain stems from a study of PD-1 blockade in classical Hodgkin lymphoma. Study-wide results and limits: Baseline diversity in complete responders resembled that of newly diagnosed patients. Patients who began taking nivolumab under 1 year after ASCT were left out. Unlike CD8+ TCR diversity, which did not rise significantly by C4D1, CD4+ TCR diversity did.

The protocol was immunoSEQ multiplex PCR, while the TCRdb copy is restricted to in-frame clones and leaves out a portion. The profile shows approximately 61,000 clones, 87% of them singletons. Details on this clone: Its antigen is unknown.

Germline assignment: CDR1 SGHRS and CDR2 YFSETQ. This CDR3 is 15 amino acids long. V lost 7 bases and J 1 base, leaving 12 bases between the germline ends. The time point was: cycle 4 day 1 (C4D1), after less than 7 weeks of nivolumab. With no exception, relapse followed autologous stem cell transplantation in all patients, and brentuximab vedotin exposure varied. The sequenced sample was peripheral blood mononuclear cells (PBMCs), obtained before the fourth cycle of nivolumab. This sequence originates from a human donor with classical Hodgkin lymphoma. This sequence joins TRBV5-1 and TRBJ2-6; tentative D call: TRBD1 (6 bases). The chain's CDR3 is CASREQGSGANVLTF. CDR3 DNA: TGCGCCAGCCGCGAACAGGGATCTGGGGCCAACGTCCTGACTTTC.